These 26 T cell receptor beta chains came from one sample sequenced in a study of prognosis after radiotherapy for stage I lung cancer. TCR beta CDR3 amplification from genomic DNA was performed by two-round multiplex PCR. Amplification in first-round PCR relied on primers specific to each TRBV and TRBJ gene. TCRdb processed the multiplex PCR reads anew with MiXCR; each CDR3 protein has one entry. The data show more than 11,000 distinct CDR3 sequences, with approximately 33% seen just once and approximately 30% held by the top ten. This sample comprised PBMCs, obtained before or after stereotactic body radiation therapy (not recorded which). The receptors were sampled from a donor aged 50 or older with non-small cell lung cancer.

About this clonotype itself: A far larger clone is off by one base, so a read error is likely. The chain couples TRBV6-2 or TRBV6-3 to TRBJ1-1; the D is unclear. Trimming stripped 10 bases from V and 4 bases from J, with 22 bases between. The CDR3 length is 15 residues. The germline V gene has CDR1 MNHEY and CDR2 SVGEGT. The CDR3 region has the DNA TGTGCCACCATAGACGCGTCTAGATTAGGCACTGAAGCTTTCTTT. Encoded protein: CATIDASRLGTEAFF.

This clonotype is categorized as medium-sized. The chain couples TRBV19 to TRBJ2-3; the match to TRBD2 covers 9 bases. The germline gives CDR1 LNHDA, CDR2 SQIVND (reference sequence). The CDR3 has 15 amino acids. The V gene end was trimmed by 8 bases and the J gene end by 6 bases; junction bases not matched to a gene: 12. The CDR3 reads CASFLAGLARDTQYF. The CDR3 nucleotides are TGTGCCAGTTTCCTAGCGGGGCTCGCCCGGGATACGCAGTATTTT.

Points on this clonotype: It may be a read error: a sequence one base away is much more abundant. The chain employs TRBV6-2 or TRBV6-3 and TRBJ2-2; perhaps D is TRBD1 or TRBD2 (5 bases each). V was pared by 4 bases and J by 6 bases, with 18 bases between. CDR1 and CDR2 (germline): MNHEY, SVGEGT. This CDR3 region has 16 residues. CDR3 protein: CASSWDPGSGAGELFF. As DNA, the CDR3 is TGTGCCAGCAGTTGGGACCCAGGGTCCGGCGCCGGGGAGCTGTTTTTT.

This clonotype showed up many times. This chain links TRBV7-9 with TRBJ2-6; D not certain. Trimming removed 4 bases from V and 0 bases from J, with 10 bases in between. The CDR3 sequence is 16 residues long. The germline CDR1 and CDR2 sequences are SEHNR and FQNEAQ (reference sequence). CDR3 amino acids: CASSSTGSSGANVLTF. In nucleotides, the CDR3 is TGTGCCAGCAGCTCCACGGGCAGCTCTGGGGCCAACGTCCTGACTTTC.

For this clonotype: No conserved phenylalanine or tryptophan ends this CDR3, so it is likely a read error. The chain is built from TRBV20-1 and TRBJ2-7; TRBD2 is a possible D gene (6 bases). Germline CDR1 and CDR2: DFQATT and SNEGSKA (reference sequence). This CDR3 is built from 13 residues. V lost 1 base, J lost 4 bases, and 11 bases lay in between. CDR3 sequence: CSARVPGTYEQYL. In nucleotides, the CDR3 is TGCAGTGCTAGAGTTCCCGGGACTTACGAGCAGTACCTC.

V gene TRBV28 combines with J gene TRBJ2-7; a possible D gene is TRBD1 (6 bases). The CDR3 covers 17 residues. Trimming cost V 6 bases and J 3 bases, with 24 bases left between them. Germline V lookup: CDR1 MDHEN, CDR2 SYDVKM. The CDR3 sequence is CASREVQGITLDYEQYF. The DNA of the CDR3 is TGTGCCAGCAGGGAGGTACAGGGAATAACCTTGGACTACGAGCAGTACTTC.

This clonotype was recorded many times. This chain joins TRBV4-1 and TRBJ1-1; no reliable D call. In germline, CDR1 is MGHRA, CDR2 YSYEKL. The CDR3 is 13 residues long. Between the trimmed V and J ends, which lost 2 bases and 1 base, there was a span of 5 bases. The CDR3 DNA reads as TGCGCCAGCAGCCAACGGGAGAACACTGAAGCTTTCTTT. Residues: CASSQRENTEAFF.

Ten or more counts support this clonotype. The chain couples TRBV5-1 to TRBJ2-7; D may be TRBD1 (6 bases). CDR1 and CDR2 from the germline V gene are SGHRS and YFSETQ. The CDR3 runs 15 residues. The V end was cut by 2 bases, the J end by 2 bases, with 14 bases between. CDR3 protein: CASSLGPGAPYEQYF. CDR3 coding DNA: TGCGCCAGCAGCTTAGGTCCAGGGGCGCCCTACGAGCAGTACTTC.

This clonotype was observed at least ten times. The genes are TRBV7-9 and TRBJ1-1; no firm D call. The CDR3 is 12 residues long. V lost 5 bases and J lost 6, with 10 bases in between. Germline V gene data show CDR1 as SEHNR and CDR2 as FQNEAQ (reference sequence). The CDR3 loop reads CASSLQRSEAFF. In nucleotides, the CDR3 is TGTGCCAGCAGCCTCCAGCGATCTGAAGCTTTCTTT. Supplemented by reference TRBV7-9 and TRBJ1-1, the full variable domain reads DTGVSQNPRHKITKRGQNVTFRCDPISEHNRLYWYRQTLGQGPEFLTYFQNEAQLEKSRLLSDRFSAERPKGSFSTLEIQRTEQGDSAMYLCASSLQRSEAFFGQGTRLTVV.

The CDR3 sequence is CASIAGLGGRDQETQYF. CDR3 bases: TGTGCCAGCATCGCGGGGCTCGGGGGCCGTGACCAAGAGACCCAGTACTTC. The gene calls are TRBV28 and TRBJ2-5; perhaps D is TRBD1 or TRBD2 (6 bases each). Germline assignment: CDR1 MDHEN and CDR2 SYDVKM. V gave up 7 bases and J gave up 0 bases, with 21 bases separating them. The CDR3 spans 17 residues.

This clonotype appeared many times. The chain is built from TRBV6-1 and TRBJ1-2; D is undetermined. Germline CDR1 MNHNS, CDR2 SASEGT. V lost 5 bases and J lost 7, with 8 bases in between. The CDR3 extends over 11 amino acids. CDR3 sequence: CASSRGRGYTF. Written as DNA, the CDR3 is TGTGCCAGCAGTCGGGGTCGTGGCTACACCTTC.

Regarding this clonotype: A much more abundant neighbour one base away suggests this may be a read error. This chain connects TRBV10-3 to TRBJ1-4; 9 positions agree with TRBD1. The CDR3 length is 14 residues. Germline V gene lookup returns CDR1 ENHRY and CDR2 SYGVKD. After removal of 5 bases from V and 7 bases from J, the junction contained 5 bases not matched to a gene. This CDR3 is CAISRDRACEKLFF. In DNA, the CDR3 is TGTGCCATCAGTCGGGACAGGGCGTGTGAAAAACTGTTTTTT.

This clonotype was recorded at least ten times. CDR3 in amino acids: CAWKGRGPENYGYTF. The CDR3 bases are TGTGCCTGGAAAGGGAGAGGGCCCGAGAACTATGGCTACACCTTC. The chain uses TRBV30 and TRBJ1-2; no definite D call. Looked up from germline, CDR1 is GTSNPN and CDR2 is SVGIG (reference sequence). The CDR3 is 15 residues long. Trimming cost V 4 bases and J 2 bases, with 17 bases left between them. Complete variable domain (other parts from reference TRBV30 and TRBJ1-2): SQTIHQWPATLVQPVGSPLSLECTVEGTSNPNLYWYRQAAGRGLQLLFYSVGIGQISSEVPQNLSASRPQDRQFILSSKKLLLSDSGFYLCAWKGRGPENYGYTFGSGTRLTVV.

This clonotype occurred many times. In DNA form, the CDR3 reads TGTGCCAGCTCACCACCGCAATCTCTGGACTACACTGAAGCTTTCTTT. Translation: CASSPPQSLDYTEAFF. This chain links TRBV18 with TRBJ1-1, with D uncertain. Looked up from germline, CDR1 is KGHSH and CDR2 is LQKENI. The CDR3 loop spans 16 amino acids. Trimming pared 0 bases from V and 3 bases from J, leaving 14 bases between.

This clonotype was seen a single time. The V call is TRBV7-7, the J call TRBJ2-2; the D gene is possibly TRBD1 (5 bases). This CDR3 region has 14 residues. The germline CDR1 and CDR2 sequences are SSHAT and FNYEAQ (reference sequence). CDR3 sequence (DNA): TGTGCTGGCAGCACGACAGTGGGCACCGGGGAGCTGTTTTTT. Translated, it gives CAGSTTVGTGELFF.

This clonotype was counted at least ten times. V is TRBV7-8 and J is TRBJ1-2; a possible D gene is TRBD1 (5 bases). Trimming pared 4 bases from V and 4 bases from J, leaving 16 bases between. Germline assignment: CDR1 SGHVS and CDR2 FQNEAQ. This CDR3 has 15 amino acids. CDR3 sequence: CASSSQVGPVYGYTF. CDR3 in DNA: TGTGCCAGCAGCTCTCAGGTGGGGCCGGTCTATGGCTACACCTTC.

This clonotype was recorded many times. Given the absence of the conserved phenylalanine or tryptophan at the CDR3 end, a read error is likely. The V gene is TRBV18, the J gene TRBJ2-1; 7 nucleotides agree with TRBD1. CDR1 and CDR2 (germline): KGHSH, LQKENI. V lost 5 bases, J lost 7 bases, and 11 bases stayed unmatched. This CDR3 is 15 amino acids long. CDR3 nucleotides: TGTGCCAGCTCATATTCAGGGGGATTGGTTAATGAGCAGTTCTCC. This codes for CASSYSGGLVNEQFS.

The chain couples TRBV20-1 to TRBJ2-4; TRBD1 might be the D (6 bases). Deletions cut 2 bases from V and 1 base from J, with 12 bases between. This CDR3 has 15 residues. Germline V lookup: CDR1 DFQATT, CDR2 SNEGSKA (reference sequence). CDR3 residues: CSARHGTTAKNIQYF. The CDR3 DNA follows: TGCAGTGCTAGACACGGGACAACCGCCAAAAACATTCAGTACTTC.

This clonotype has only a few counts. The rearrangement links TRBV6-1 to TRBJ1-5; D is unresolved. The CDR3 totals 12 residues. The V end lost 2 bases, the J end lost 9 bases, and 8 bases lay between the germline ends. CDR1 MNHNS and CDR2 SASEGT come from the germline V gene. CDR3 sequence (DNA): TGTGCCAGCAGTGAAATAGATCTGCCCCAGCATTTT. Its translation: CASSEIDLPQHF.

The chain carries TRBV28 and TRBJ2-7; the D gene is possibly TRBD2 (6 bases). The CDR3 is made up of 13 amino acids. Germline loops: CDR1 MDHEN, CDR2 SYDVKM. V dropped 5 bases and J dropped 7 bases, with 15 bases sitting between them. CDR3 bases: TGTGCCAGCAGTGGCACGACTAGTATGGAGCAGTACTTC. Translated: CASSGTTSMEQYF.

On this clonotype itself: The junction and the germline gene differ at one end; a read error may be behind it. The chain recombines TRBV7-3 with TRBJ2-2, with D possibly matching TRBD2 (5 bases). Germline CDR1 SGHTA, CDR2 FQGTGA. CDR3 length: 14 residues. As DNA, the CDR3 is TGTGTCAGCAGCTTAAACGAGGCGCCCGGGGAGCTTTTTTTT. As protein: CVSSLNEAPGELFF.

This clonotype was observed at least ten times. This chain uses TRBV30 with TRBJ1-1; TRBD1 might be the D (6 bases). Germline CDR1 and CDR2: GTSNPN and SVGIG (reference sequence). This CDR3 has 15 residues. Between the trimmed V and J ends, which lost 3 bases and 0 bases, there was a span of 14 bases. The CDR3 coding sequence is TGTGCCTGGAGGAGGGGATGGGACATGAACACTGAAGCTTTCTTT. Protein sequence: CAWRRGWDMNTEAFF.

Remarks on this clonotype: Given a much more abundant clone one base away, this may be a read error. The chain uses TRBV20-1 and TRBJ2-5, with D unresolved. Trimming left V 6 bases short and J 4 bases short, with 6 bases between. Per the germline V gene, CDR1 is DFQATT and CDR2 is SNEGSKA (reference sequence). The CDR3 extends over 10 amino acids. CDR3 nucleotides: TGCAGTGCGGGTGGAGAGACCCAGTACTTC. Translated: CSAGGETQYF.

Judged by abundance, this clonotype is medium-sized. This chain joins TRBV28 and TRBJ1-5; D is unresolved. This CDR3 has 14 amino acids. The germline CDR1 and CDR2 sequences are MDHEN and SYDVKM. V was clipped by 3 bases and J by 0 bases, with 6 bases between them. The CDR3 here is CASSLVTSNQPQHF. CDR3 nucleotides: TGTGCCAGCAGTTTGGTCACTAGCAATCAGCCCCAGCATTTT. Full variable domain (rest looked up from reference TRBV28 and TRBJ1-5): DVKVTQSSRYLVKRTGEKVFLECVQDMDHENMFWYRQDPGLGLRLIYFSYDVKMKEKGDIPEGYSVSREKKERFSLILESASTNQTSMYLCASSLVTSNQPQHFGDGTRLSIL.

A remark on this clonotype: A single base is all that separates this from a far larger clone, so a read error is likely. The conserved phenylalanine or tryptophan is not found at the CDR3 terminus, so this likely reflects a read error. The chain uses TRBV6-5 and TRBJ1-6; weak D call: TRBD1 (5 bases). The CDR3 covers 15 residues. V was cut by 6 bases and J by 7 bases, with 16 bases left in between. Germline V gives CDR1 MNHEY, CDR2 SVGAGI. The CDR3 DNA sequence: TGTGCCAGCAGGCCCGGGGGTAAGAGGAATTCACCCCTCCACTCT. The encoded protein is CASRPGGKRNSPLHS.

In this sample, this clonotype turned up many times. The chain employs TRBV29-1 and TRBJ2-3; D unclear. Germline CDR1 SQVTM, CDR2 ANQGSEA. This CDR3 is 13 amino acids long. V lost 4 bases to trimming and J lost 5 bases, with 13 bases between them. For the CDR3, the DNA is TGCAGCGTTGCCGCTGCGGTGGGAGATACGCAGTATTTT. Protein sequence: CSVAAAVGDTQYF.